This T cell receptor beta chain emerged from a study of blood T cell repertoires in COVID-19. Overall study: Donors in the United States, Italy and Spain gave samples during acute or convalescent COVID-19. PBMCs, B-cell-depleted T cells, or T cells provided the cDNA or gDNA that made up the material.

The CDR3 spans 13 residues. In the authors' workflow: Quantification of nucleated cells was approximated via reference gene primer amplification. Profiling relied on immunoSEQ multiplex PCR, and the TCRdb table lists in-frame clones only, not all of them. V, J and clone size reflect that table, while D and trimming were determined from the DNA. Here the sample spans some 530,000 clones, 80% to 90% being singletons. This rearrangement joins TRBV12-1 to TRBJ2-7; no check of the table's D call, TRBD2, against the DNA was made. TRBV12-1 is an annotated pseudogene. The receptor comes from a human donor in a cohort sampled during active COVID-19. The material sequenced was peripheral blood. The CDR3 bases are TGTGCCAGCAGCTTGCCCCTTAGCGGCGAGCAGTACTTC. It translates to CASSLPLSGEQYF.